The 3 T cell receptor beta chains reported below all come from one sample, sequenced in a study of neurological immune-mediated disorders. The time point is: technical triplicate 3. A single record per CDR3 protein comes from TCRdb applying MiXCR to the 5' RACE reads. The repertoire has tens of thousands of distinct CDR3 sequences, around 16% of them found once; the top ten carry about 5%. Sequenced input: CD4+ T cells from blood. These receptors came from a female donor with HTLV-1-associated myelopathy (HAM/TSP).

The chain links TRBV20-1 to TRBJ2-7, with 9 bases identical to TRBD2. Per the germline V gene, CDR1 is DFQATT and CDR2 is SNEGSKA (reference sequence). This CDR3 has 14 residues. Unmatched junction bases numbered 7, after V lost 4 bases and J lost 3 bases. CDR3 DNA: TGCAGTGCTACAAAGCGGGGGGCGGGCTACGAGCAGTACTTC. It encodes CSATKRGAGYEQYF.

This clonotype was counted ten times or more. This sequence joins TRBV28 and TRBJ1-2; perhaps TRBD1 as D (5 bases). Germline V gives CDR1 MDHEN, CDR2 SYDVKM. CDR3 length: 18 residues. Deletions cut 2 bases from V and 3 bases from J, with 22 bases between. CDR3 residues: CASSLAGFRGKGYYGYTF. The CDR3 nucleotides read TGTGCCAGCAGTTTAGCTGGCTTCCGGGGAAAGGGGTACTATGGCTACACCTTC.

In its sample, this clonotype was seen many times. This chain joins TRBV3-1 and TRBJ1-6; TRBD1 is a possible D gene (6 bases). V gave up 1 base and J gave up 6 bases, with 7 bases separating them. The CDR3 contains 14 residues. Germline assignment: CDR1 LGHDT and CDR2 YNNKEL (reference sequence). The CDR3 nucleotides read TGTGCCAGCAGCCAAGCAGGGGTTAATTCACCCCTCCACTTT. It specifies CASSQAGVNSPLHF.